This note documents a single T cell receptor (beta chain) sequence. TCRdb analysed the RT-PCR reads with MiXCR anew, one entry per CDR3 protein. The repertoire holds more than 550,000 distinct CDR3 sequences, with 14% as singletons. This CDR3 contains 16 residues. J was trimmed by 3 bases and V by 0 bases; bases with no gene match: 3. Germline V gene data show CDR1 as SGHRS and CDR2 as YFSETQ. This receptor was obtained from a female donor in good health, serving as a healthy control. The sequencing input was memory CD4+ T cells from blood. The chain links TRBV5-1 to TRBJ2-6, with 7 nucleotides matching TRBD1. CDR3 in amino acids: CASSLGTGGGANVLTF. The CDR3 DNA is TGCGCCAGCAGCTTGGGGACAGGTGGTGGGGCCAACGTCCTGACTTTC.